These 7 T cell receptor beta chains came from one sample sequenced in a study of human T cells and chemical hapten exposure. Time point defined: patch test 2, 6 weeks after DPC sensitization. As to treatment: therapeutic diphenylcyclopropenone sensitization with weekly scalp DPC. MiXCR, applied by TCRdb to the RACE reads, yields one record per CDR3 protein. The data hold 70,000 to 95,000 distinct CDR3 sequences, with about 6.6% observed a single time. Specimen: whole blood, collected in connection with sensitization to the hapten diphenylcyclopropenone (DPC). The receptors stem from a woman aged 25 to 39 with alopecia areata. Some clones in this sample may be carry-over from other donors' samples.

With regard to this clonotype: This sequence may be a read error, since a much larger clone differs from it by one base. V is TRBV7-8 and J is TRBJ1-2; weak D call: TRBD1 (6 bases). Between the trimmed V and J ends, which lost 6 bases and 7 bases, there was a span of 24 bases. The CDR3 is 16 amino acids. Germline CDR1 is SGHVS and CDR2 is FQNEAQ. The CDR3 DNA reads TGTGCCAGCAGTACCCGCCTCACAGGGCGGATGGGTGGCTACACCTTC. This gives the protein CASSTRLTGRMGGYTF.

This clonotype was recorded many times. The chain links TRBV5-5 to TRBJ1-2, with 7 bases aligning to TRBD1. The CDR3 loop spans 14 amino acids. CDR1 and CDR2 from the germline V gene are SGHKS and YYEKEE (reference sequence). V shed 0 bases, J shed 2 bases, and the junction held 1 base outside the gene matches. CDR3: CASSLGTGNYGYTF. DNA for the CDR3: TGTGCCAGCAGCTTGGGGACAGGAAACTATGGCTACACCTTC.

The chain uses TRBV27 and TRBJ2-1, with TRBD1 matching 9 bases. The CDR3 has 15 residues. Losses at the gene ends were 5 bases for V and 4 bases for J; bases not matched to a gene: 6. The germline V gene encodes CDR1 MNHEY and CDR2 SMNVEV (reference sequence). As DNA, the CDR3 is TGTGCCAGCAGTGCGCCGGGACAGGGTTACAATGAGCAGTTCTTC. Encoded protein: CASSAPGQGYNEQFF.

This clonotype was detected ten times or more. CDR3 sequence: CASSQGTGSGANVLTF. Written as DNA, the CDR3 is TGTGCCAGCAGCCAAGGGACAGGCTCTGGGGCCAACGTCCTGACTTTC. The chain recombines TRBV3-1 with TRBJ2-6; TRBD1 matches 7 bases. The CDR3 runs 16 residues. Germline assignment: CDR1 LGHDT and CDR2 YNNKEL (reference sequence). The J segment lost 0 bases and the V segment lost 1 base, leaving 0 bases of the junction unmatched.

A word on this clonotype: The germline gene is not matched at one end of the junction; a read error may be the cause. This CDR3 reads CASSAGGFKTNQSQHF. For the CDR3, the DNA is TGTGCCAGCAGCGCAGGGGGCTTCAAAACCAATCAGTCCCAGCATTTT. This chain joins TRBV5-6 and TRBJ1-5; 8 bases fit TRBD1. Germline V CDR1 and CDR2: SGHDT, YYEEEE. The CDR3 has 16 amino acids.

This chain connects TRBV5-6 to TRBJ2-7; no clear D. Trimming stripped 2 bases from V and 1 base from J, with 22 bases between. The CDR3 runs to 18 residues. Germline loops: CDR1 SGHDT, CDR2 YYEEEE. CDR3 in DNA: TGTGCCAGCAGCTTCTCGGCCCCAAGAAAACCCCCTTCCTACGAGCAGTACTTC. It codes for CASSFSAPRKPPSYEQYF.

To note about this clonotype: A junction end diverges from the germline sequence, so it may reflect a read error. V and J are TRBV9 and TRBJ2-2; the match to TRBD2 covers 8 bases. This CDR3 is 17 amino acids long. Germline CDR1 and CDR2: SGDLS and YYNGEE. This CDR3 reads CASSVSAGGANTEELFF. Written as DNA, the CDR3 is TGTGCCAGCAGCGTATCTGCGGGGGGAGCGAACACCGAGGAGCTGTTTTTT.